This TCR beta chain originates from a study of post-analysis software for immune sequencing data. The authors incorporated unique molecular identifiers into the TCR beta cDNA libraries. TCRdb re-analysed the PCR reads in MiXCR, keeping a single row per CDR3 protein. This repertoire shows about half a million distinct CDR3 sequences, roughly 34% found once; its top ten account for around 6.1%. For this clonotype: Its antigen is as yet unknown.

The germline V gene has CDR1 SGHAT and CDR2 FQNNGV. The V gene end was trimmed by 5 bases and the J gene end by 1 base; junction bases not matched to a gene: 4. CDR3 size: 15 residues. Whole-study findings and limits: The study found TRBV5-6, TRBV5-1 and TRBV20-1 among five TRBV segments more frequent in patients than controls. Compared against controls, patients with multiple sclerosis displayed significantly lower normalized Chao1 diversity.

The V gene is TRBV11-2, the J gene TRBJ1-2, with TRBD1 identical over 10 bases. Material for sequencing was blood. The source of this sequence is a girl under 18 with multiple sclerosis. The CDR3 reads CASSPDRGHNYGYTF. The CDR3 region has the DNA TGTGCCAGCAGCCCCGACAGGGGGCATAACTATGGCTACACCTTC.